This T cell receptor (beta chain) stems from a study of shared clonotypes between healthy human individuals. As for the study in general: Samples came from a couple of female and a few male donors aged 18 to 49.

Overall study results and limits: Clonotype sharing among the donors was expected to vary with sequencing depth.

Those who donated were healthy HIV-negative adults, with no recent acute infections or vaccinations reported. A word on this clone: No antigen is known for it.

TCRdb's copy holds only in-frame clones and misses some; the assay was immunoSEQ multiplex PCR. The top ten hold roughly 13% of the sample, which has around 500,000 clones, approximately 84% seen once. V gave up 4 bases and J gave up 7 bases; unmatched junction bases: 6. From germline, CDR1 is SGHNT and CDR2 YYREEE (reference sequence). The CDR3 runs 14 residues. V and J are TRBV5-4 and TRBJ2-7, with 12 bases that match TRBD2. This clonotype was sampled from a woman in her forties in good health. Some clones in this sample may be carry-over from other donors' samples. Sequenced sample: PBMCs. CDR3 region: CASSLAGGPREQYF. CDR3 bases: TGTGCCAGCAGCCTAGCGGGAGGGCCTCGTGAGCAGTACTTC.